In this sample, the clone carrying this TCR beta chain turned up many times. The record originates from a study of T cells in Graves' hyperthyroidism and ophthalmopathy. This CDR3 is 14 amino acids long. Germline CDR1 and CDR2: SEHNR and FQNEAQ (reference sequence). Trimming stripped 4 bases from V and 2 bases from J, with 11 bases between. TCR beta CDR3 regions were amplified from RNA. Researchers ran a first-round RT-PCR on the TCR CDR3 using the HTBI primer set. From the multiplex PCR reads, TCRdb called clonotypes with MiXCR, one entry per CDR3 protein. The sample holds 700,000 to 850,000 distinct CDR3 sequences, over 35% seen once.

This TCR was recovered from a woman aged 40 to 50 with Graves' hyperthyroidism. V gene TRBV7-9 combines with J gene TRBJ1-1; tentatively, D is TRBD1 (6 bases). Sequencing used blood. The CDR3 reads CASSSGTINTEAFF. As DNA, the CDR3 is TGTGCCAGCAGCTCCGGGACAATTAACACTGAAGCTTTCTTT.